These T cell receptor beta chains were read from a single sample in a study of T cell responses to AZD1222 COVID-19 vaccine. TCRdb's copy holds only in-frame clones and misses some; the assay was immunoSEQ multiplex PCR. Of about 130,000 clones listed, 89% were seen once; the top ten hold approximately 4.2%. The sequences come from peripheral blood, collected on day 0 of AZD1222 vaccination. Every receptor here comes from an adult in good health. Each CDR3 is given with its conserved first and last residue. Fields, in order: clone size, V gene, J gene, CDR3 length, D gene, CDR3 protein, CDR3 DNA. The D gene is left open where the match is weak. Expanded clones get a size class; other rows say once, few or many, or leave the size out.

>-|TRBV20-1|TRBJ1-2|11|-
CSAREQYGYTF
TGCAGTGCTAGAGAACAGTATGGCTACACCTTC
>-|TRBV5-1|TRBJ1-2|17|TRBD1
CASARDGTGVQANGYTF
TGCGCCAGCGCCCGGGACGGGACAGGGGTTCAGGCTAATGGCTACACCTTC
>-|TRBV3-1/TRBV3-2|TRBJ1-1|14|TRBD1
CASSTGTGNTEAFF
TGTGCCAGCAGCACCGGGACAGGGAACACTGAAGCTTTCTTT
>-|TRBV7-9|TRBJ2-5|16|-
CASSGSARNHQETQYF
TGTGCCAGCAGCGGCTCGGCGCGGAACCACCAAGAGACCCAGTACTTC
>once|TRBV12-3/TRBV12-4|TRBJ1-2|12|-
CASSLVNYGYTF
TGTGCCAGCAGTTTGGTGAACTATGGCTACACCTTC
>-|TRBV28|TRBJ1-5|15|-
CASRGHQASNQPQHF
TGTGCCAGCAGAGGACACCAGGCTTCCAATCAGCCCCAGCATTTT
>-|TRBV9|TRBJ2-5|14|TRBD2
CASSVSQRGETQYF
TGTGCCAGCAGCGTATCCCAGCGGGGGGAGACCCAGTACTTC
>-|TRBV28|TRBJ1-5|18|-
CASSFRRDGRFSNQPQHF
TGTGCCAGCAGTTTCCGCAGGGATGGGAGGTTCAGCAATCAGCCCCAGCATTTT
>-|TRBV5-6|TRBJ2-3|15|TRBD1
CASSLVGQVTDTQYF
TGTGCCAGCAGCTTGGTGGGACAGGTCACAGATACGCAGTATTTT
>-|TRBV5-1|TRBJ2-3|15|TRBD1
CASSHLDRGTDTQYF
TGCGCCAGCAGCCACCTGGACAGGGGGACAGATACGCAGTATTTT
>-|TRBV20-1|TRBJ2-2|13|-
CSASNGVTGELFF
TGCAGTGCTAGTAACGGAGTCACCGGGGAGCTGTTTTTT
>-|TRBV18|TRBJ1-6|12|-
CASSPRTVQLHF
TGTGCCAGCTCACCCAGGACAGTTCAACTCCACTTT
>once|TRBV18|TRBJ1-1|14|-
CASSPGQPNTEAFF
TGTGCCAGCTCACCCGGACAACCGAACACTGAAGCTTTCTTT
>-|TRBV9|TRBJ2-3|17|TRBD2
CASSLGTSGGAPDTQYF
TGTGCCAGCAGCCTCGGGACTAGCGGGGGGGCCCCAGATACGCAGTATTTT
>-|TRBV29-1|TRBJ2-5|12|TRBD2
CSVRGAQEAQYF
TGCAGCGTGCGGGGGGCTCAAGAGGCCCAGTACTTC
>-|TRBV30|TRBJ1-5|16|-
CAPGQNGDFSNQPQHF
TGTGCCCCAGGACAGAACGGGGATTTTAGCAATCAGCCCCAGCATTTT
>few|TRBV18|TRBJ1-1|16|-
CASSPREASSMAEAFF
TGTGCCAGCTCACCACGAGAGGCCTCGTCGATGGCTGAAGCTTTCTTT
>-|TRBV19|TRBJ2-2|13|-
CASSEAITGELFF
TGTGCCAGTAGTGAGGCCATCACCGGGGAGCTGTTTTTT
>-|TRBV7-2|TRBJ1-1|14|-
CASSHQSTNTEAFF
TGTGCCAGCAGCCACCAGTCCACAAACACTGAAGCTTTCTTT
>-|TRBV7-9|TRBJ2-2|15|TRBD2
CASSPMGGDTGELFF
TGTGCCAGCAGCCCAATGGGAGGGGACACCGGGGAGCTGTTTTTT
>few|TRBV5-5|TRBJ2-3|16|-
CASSLGLQSSTDTQYF
TGTGCCAGCAGCCTAGGACTGCAATCTAGCACAGATACGCAGTATTTT
>once|TRBV28|TRBJ1-5|14|-
CASSLAGMNQPQHF
TGTGCCAGCAGTTTGGCAGGGATGAATCAGCCCCAGCATTTT
>-|TRBV10-3|TRBJ1-6|14|-
CAISTGQGNSPLHF
TGTGCCATCAGTACGGGACAAGGGAATTCACCCCTCCACTTT
>few|TRBV27|TRBJ2-7|14|-
CASSQGWLNYEQYF
TGTGCCAGCAGTCAGGGTTGGTTAAATTACGAGCAGTACTTC
>-|TRBV6-2/TRBV6-3|TRBJ1-1|14|-
CASSYQPSETEAFF
TGTGCCAGCAGTTACCAGCCGTCCGAGACTGAAGCTTTCTTT
>-|TRBV6-2/TRBV6-3|TRBJ2-2|14|-
CASSSKVGYGELFF
TGTGCCAGCAGTTCAAAAGTCGGCTACGGGGAGCTGTTTTTT
>-|TRBV14|TRBJ2-7|13|-
CASSQGMRAEQYF
TGTGCCAGCAGCCAAGGGATGAGGGCCGAGCAGTACTTC
>-|TRBV3-1/TRBV3-2|TRBJ1-4|11|-
CASSSREKLFF
TGTGCCAGCAGTAGTAGGGAAAAACTGTTTTTT
>-|TRBV7-6|TRBJ2-1|15|-
CASSALGTSHNEQFF
TGTGCCAGCAGCGCCCTGGGGACATCCCACAATGAGCAGTTCTTC
>-|TRBV18|TRBJ2-5|15|-
CASSPEVINQETQYF
TGTGCCAGCTCACCAGAAGTGATCAACCAAGAGACCCAGTACTTC
>-|TRBV7-3|TRBJ1-1|14|-
CASSPSNRNTEAFF
TGTGCCAGCAGCCCAAGCAACAGAAACACTGAAGCTTTCTTT
>-|TRBV6-5|TRBJ1-5|13|-
CASSYSLNQPQHF
TGTGCCAGCAGTTACTCGTTGAATCAGCCCCAGCATTTT
>once|TRBV5-1|TRBJ2-3|15|-
CASSRLGFEADTQYF
TGCGCCAGCAGCCGTCTTGGTTTCGAAGCCGATACGCAGTATTTT
>once|TRBV29-1|TRBJ2-3|12|-
CSVRFQSDTQYF
TGCAGCGTTAGGTTTCAGTCAGATACGCAGTATTTT
>-|TRBV6-5|TRBJ2-7|14|-
CASSYIAGTHEQYF
TGTGCCAGCAGTTACATCGCAGGGACCCACGAGCAGTACTTC
>once|TRBV4-1|TRBJ1-5|18|-
CASSQVLGQTYSNQPQHF
TGCGCCAGCAGCCAAGTACTAGGACAGACTTATAGCAATCAGCCCCAGCATTTT
>-|TRBV19|TRBJ2-3|14|-
CASTQRPSTDTQYF
TGTGCCAGTACCCAGCGGCCTAGCACAGATACGCAGTATTTT
>-|TRBV19|TRBJ1-5|14|-
CATMQTIVGQPQHF
TGTGCCACGATGCAGACGATTGTAGGTCAGCCCCAGCATTTT
>-|TRBV4-2|TRBJ1-1|14|TRBD1
CASSPRTGDTEAFF
TGTGCCAGCAGCCCTAGGACAGGGGACACTGAAGCTTTCTTT